One sample yielded the 26 T cell receptor beta chains listed below, sequenced in a study of naive and memory T cell subsets. An equimolar mix of two oligonucleotides served as the beta constant-region primer for TRBC1 and TRBC2. TCRdb re-derived calls from the UMI-ligation and nested PCR reads in MiXCR, one entry per CDR3 protein. The sample has 130,000 to 150,000 distinct CDR3 sequences; more than 15% are singletons. Sample: naive CD4+ T cells from blood. All receptors derive from a human donor in good health.

This clonotype was recorded a few times. The chain is built from TRBV11-2 and TRBJ2-7; D is undetermined. Germline values: CDR1 SGHAT, CDR2 FQNNGV. The CDR3 sequence is 14 residues long. V was shortened by 0 bases and J by 2 bases, with 8 bases between the two germline ends. DNA for the CDR3: TGTGCCAGCAGCTTAGATTTTGGTCCCTACGAGCAGTACTTC. It specifies CASSLDFGPYEQYF.

The genes are TRBV27 and TRBJ1-1, with TRBD1 matching over 9 bases. This CDR3 has 13 amino acids. Trimming took 4 bases from V and 4 from J; bases not matched to a gene: 1. Germline values: CDR1 MNHEY, CDR2 SMNVEV (reference sequence). The CDR3 nucleotides are TGTGCCAGCAGTTGGGACAGGGCCACTGAAGCTTTCTTT. This translates into CASSWDRATEAFF.

V and J are TRBV7-2 and TRBJ2-2; possible D gene TRBD1, 5 bases. The CDR3 has 15 residues. Germline V gives CDR1 SGHTA, CDR2 FQGNSA. Trimming left V 2 bases short and J 5 bases short, with 12 bases between. Here the CDR3 DNA reads TGTGCCAGCAGCTTACCACCAGGGTCAACCGGGGAGCTGTTTTTT. Amino acid sequence: CASSLPPGSTGELFF.

The chain is built from TRBV12-3 or TRBV12-4 and TRBJ1-5, with D perhaps matching TRBD1 (6 bases). There are 15 residues in the CDR3. Trimming took off 3 bases at V and 2 bases at J, with 11 bases between the two ends. In nucleotides, the CDR3 is TGTGCCAGCAGTTTTTCACGACAGGGCAATCAGCCCCAGCATTTT. Encoded protein: CASSFSRQGNQPQHF.

This clonotype was counted a few times. The rearrangement links TRBV11-3 to TRBJ2-3; D might be TRBD2 (6 bases). Germline CDR1 SGHNT, CDR2 YENEEA. Trimming shortened V by 2 bases and J by 11 bases, and 14 bases separated the two germline ends. This CDR3 contains 13 residues. CDR3 coding DNA: TGTGCCAGCAGCTTAACCGGGGACTTGCTGCAGTATTTT. Translated, it gives CASSLTGDLLQYF.

V usage is TRBV9 and J usage is TRBJ2-5; D is unresolved. The germline V gene encodes CDR1 SGDLS and CDR2 YYNGEE. V was pared by 0 bases and J by 7 bases, with 13 bases between. The CDR3 consists of 14 residues. CDR3 sequence (DNA): TGTGCCAGCAGCGTAGAAGTGGCCAAGGGGACCCAGTACTTC. Translating it yields CASSVEVAKGTQYF.

The chain couples TRBV6-5 to TRBJ1-1, with D perhaps TRBD1 (5 bases). With 3 bases removed from V and 5 bases from J, the gap between germline ends came to 13 bases. The V gene's germline CDR1 is MNHEY and CDR2 SVGAGI. CDR3 length: 14 residues. CDR3 nucleotides: TGTGCCAGCAGTTATGCGGGGGAAGGGACTGAAGCTTTCTTT. Translating it yields CASSYAGEGTEAFF.

The genes are TRBV6-2 or TRBV6-3 and TRBJ2-1; 16 bases match TRBD2. There are 19 residues in the CDR3. Germline assignment: CDR1 MNHEY and CDR2 SVGEGT. The V gene end was trimmed by 3 bases and the J gene end by 1 base; junction bases not matched to a gene: 6. The CDR3 DNA reads as TGTGCCAGCAGTTATCCCGGGACTAGCGGGAGGGATTCCTACAATGAGCAGTTCTTC. This codes for CASSYPGTSGRDSYNEQFF.

There are a few counts of this clonotype. This chain connects TRBV7-8 to TRBJ2-2, with D tentatively TRBD1 (6 bases). The V gene's germline CDR1 is SGHVS and CDR2 FQNEAQ. CDR3 length: 15 amino acids. Trimming stripped 5 bases from V and 1 base from J, with 11 bases between. In DNA, the CDR3 is TGTGCCAGCAGCAAAGGACAGTTGAACACCGGGGAGCTGTTTTTT. Amino acids: CASSKGQLNTGELFF.

The table lists this clonotype with many counts. V and J are TRBV2 and TRBJ2-3; a possible D gene is TRBD2 (5 bases). V lost 1 base, J lost 2 bases, and 7 bases lay in between. The CDR3 is 14 residues long. Germline V gene sequence: CDR1 SNHLY, CDR2 FYNNEI. CDR3 DNA sequence: TGTGCCAGCAGTGAAGATCGGGACACAGATACGCAGTATTTT. It is translated as CASSEDRDTDTQYF.

This clonotype came up a few times. The rearrangement joins TRBV28 to TRBJ1-5, with D possibly TRBD1 on 6 matching bases. V lost 5 bases, J lost 5 bases, and 13 bases lay in between. The germline gives CDR1 MDHEN, CDR2 SYDVKM. CDR3 length equals 14 residues. Written as DNA, the CDR3 is TGTGCCAGCAGTACACCGGGACATTATCAGCCCCAGCATTTT. Translation: CASSTPGHYQPQHF. Looking up the rest from reference TRBV28 and TRBJ1-5 gives the full variable domain: DVKVTQSSRYLVKRTGEKVFLECVQDMDHENMFWYRQDPGLGLRLIYFSYDVKMKEKGDIPEGYSVSREKKERFSLILESASTNQTSMYLCASSTPGHYQPQHFGDGTRLSIL.

This clonotype was counted between two and nine times. The genes are TRBV6-4 and TRBJ1-4; D may be TRBD1 (6 bases). The V end was cut by 2 bases, the J end by 5 bases, with 9 bases between. Germline V gene lookup returns CDR1 MRHNA and CDR2 SNTAGT. The CDR3 has 14 residues. CDR3 coding DNA: TGTGCCAGCAGTGACGGACAGCCAAATGAAAAACTGTTTTTT. It codes for CASSDGQPNEKLFF.

The J gene is TRBJ2-5, the V gene TRBV6-5, with TRBD2 identical over 13 bases. V lost 10 bases to trimming and J lost 3 bases; unmatched junction nucleotides: 11. The CDR3 spans 16 residues. CDR1 and CDR2 (germline): MNHEY, SVGAGI. Written as DNA, the CDR3 is TGTGCCACGCTCTTACCCGGACTAGCGGGAGAAGAGACCCAGTACTTC. It is translated as CATLLPGLAGEETQYF.

This rearrangement joins TRBV5-1 to TRBJ1-2; TRBD1 agrees at 7 bases. V lost 0 bases, J lost 3 bases, and 11 bases stayed unmatched. Germline V gene sequence: CDR1 SGHRS, CDR2 YFSETQ. This CDR3 is built from 17 residues. Here the CDR3 reads CASSLAAGTDQHYGYTF. The CDR3 DNA follows: TGCGCCAGCAGCTTGGCCGCCGGGACAGACCAACACTATGGCTACACCTTC.

The chain has TRBV12-3 or TRBV12-4 and TRBJ1-1; the D gene is possibly TRBD1 (6 bases). Trimming stripped 6 bases from V and 5 bases from J, with 19 bases between. The CDR3 runs 15 residues. The CDR3 region has the DNA TGTGCCAGCAGCCCCCGGGCAGGGGAGCGGACTGAAGCTTTCTTT. It translates to CASSPRAGERTEAFF.

This chain uses TRBV5-6 with TRBJ2-2; D is unresolved. CDR3 length: 14 amino acids. Trimming removed 4 bases from V and 1 base from J, with 8 bases in between. Germline V lookup: CDR1 SGHDT, CDR2 YYEEEE. The CDR3, as DNA: TGTGCCAGCAGCCCGTGGGGGAACACCGGGGAGCTGTTTTTT. Translated, it gives CASSPWGNTGELFF.

This clonotype was observed a few times. The chain joins TRBV20-1 to TRBJ2-1, with D unclear. The CDR3 has 13 residues. Looked up from germline, CDR1 is DFQATT and CDR2 is SNEGSKA (reference sequence). Trimming stripped 6 bases from V and 8 bases from J, with 17 bases between. In DNA form, the CDR3 reads TGCAGTGCCCTGGATATACGGAACGATGAGCAGTTCTTC. This gives the protein CSALDIRNDEQFF.

This clonotype turned up a few times. This chain connects TRBV6-5 to TRBJ1-2, with 7 bases matching TRBD1. The trim removed 6 bases at V and 5 bases at J, leaving 15 bases unmatched. Germline CDR1 reads MNHEY; CDR2 reads SVGAGI. The CDR3 runs 16 residues. CDR3 protein: CASSRTHDRAGYGYTF. The DNA of the CDR3 is TGTGCCAGCAGCCGAACCCACGACAGGGCTGGATATGGCTACACCTTC.

This clonotype has only a few counts. The chain carries TRBV29-1 and TRBJ1-2, with TRBD1 identical over 9 bases. Germline lookup yields CDR1 SQVTM and CDR2 ANQGSEA. After removal of 6 bases from V and 6 bases from J, the junction contained 2 bases not matched to a gene. This CDR3 is built from 11 residues. The CDR3 coding sequence is TGCAGCGTGGACAGGGGAGATGGCTACACCTTC. It is translated as CSVDRGDGYTF.

The gene calls are TRBV6-2 or TRBV6-3 and TRBJ1-5; D remains ambiguous. The CDR3 is made up of 18 amino acids. From germline, CDR1 is MNHEY and CDR2 SVGEGT. V was cut by 3 bases and J by 1 base, with 19 bases left in between. The CDR3 spells CASSYSPGRIPSNQPQHF. CDR3 bases: TGTGCCAGCAGTTATTCTCCGGGCCGCATACCGAGCAATCAGCCCCAGCATTTT.

The chain carries TRBV6-5 and TRBJ2-7; D might be TRBD1 or TRBD2, each matching 5 bases. Trimming cost V 5 bases and J 5 bases, with 16 bases left between them. This CDR3 region has 14 residues. Germline V lookup: CDR1 MNHEY, CDR2 SVGAGI. DNA of the CDR3: TGTGCCAGCAGTCCAAGGGACGGTCGCGACGAGCAGTACTTC. This translates into CASSPRDGRDEQYF.

This clonotype was detected only a few times. This chain joins TRBV29-1 and TRBJ1-1, with 7 nucleotides matching TRBD1. There are 13 residues in the CDR3. CDR1 is SQVTM and CDR2 is ANQGSEA in the germline V gene. The J segment lost 1 base and the V segment lost 6 bases, leaving 5 bases of the junction unmatched. CDR3 DNA sequence: TGCAGCGTGGGACAGCTCCAGAACACTGAAGCTTTCTTT. Its translation: CSVGQLQNTEAFF. Combining the CDR3 with reference TRBV29-1 and TRBJ1-1 gives the whole variable domain SAVISQKPSRDICQRGTSLTIQCQVDSQVTMMFWYRQQPGQSLTLIATANQGSEATYESGFVIDKFPISRPNLTFSTLTVSNMSPEDSSIYLCSVGQLQNTEAFFGQGTRLTVV.

The rearrangement links TRBV12-3 or TRBV12-4 to TRBJ2-7; 11 nucleotides align to TRBD2. There are 17 residues in the CDR3. V was pared by 5 bases and J by 4 bases, with 13 bases of the junction left unmatched. CDR3 sequence reads: CASSRGLAAHGGYEQYF. DNA of the CDR3: TGTGCCAGCAGTCGGGGACTAGCGGCCCATGGGGGTTACGAGCAGTACTTC.

The J gene is TRBJ2-6, the V gene TRBV5-1, with D uncertain. Deletions cut 2 bases from V and 2 bases from J, with 11 bases between. Germline V lookup: CDR1 SGHRS, CDR2 YFSETQ. This CDR3 has 16 amino acids. In DNA, the CDR3 is TGCGCCAGCAGCTTTATGGGCCCCCCTGGGGCCAACGTCCTGACTTTC. This encodes CASSFMGPPGANVLTF.

The chain links TRBV27 to TRBJ2-7; D is unclear. Germline V gives CDR1 MNHEY, CDR2 SMNVEV (reference sequence). V was cut by 4 bases and J by 5 bases, with 21 bases left in between. This CDR3 has 16 amino acids. CDR3 nucleotides: TGTGCCAGCAGTTCTAGGACGGATCCAAGACCCGACGAGCAGTACTTC. Amino acid sequence: CASSSRTDPRPDEQYF.

This clonotype was found a few times. The rearrangement links TRBV7-9 to TRBJ1-2; a weak D match, TRBD1 (5 bases). V lost 5 bases to trimming and J lost 4 bases, with 14 bases between them. The CDR3 sequence is 14 residues long. The germline CDR1 and CDR2 sequences are SEHNR and FQNEAQ (reference sequence). DNA for the CDR3: TGTGCCAGCAGCAAAGGGGACGGTCTCTATGGCTACACCTTC. Its protein product is CASSKGDGLYGYTF.